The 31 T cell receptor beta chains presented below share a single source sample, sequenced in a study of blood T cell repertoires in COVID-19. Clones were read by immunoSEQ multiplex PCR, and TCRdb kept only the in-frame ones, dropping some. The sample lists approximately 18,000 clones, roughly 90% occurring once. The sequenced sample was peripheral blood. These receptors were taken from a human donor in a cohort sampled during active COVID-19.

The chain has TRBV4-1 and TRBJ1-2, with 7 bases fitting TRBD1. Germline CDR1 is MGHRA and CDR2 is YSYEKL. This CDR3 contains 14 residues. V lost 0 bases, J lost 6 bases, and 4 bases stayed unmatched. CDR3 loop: CASSQDVGQNGYTF. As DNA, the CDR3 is TGCGCCAGCAGCCAAGACGTGGGACAGAATGGCTACACCTTC.

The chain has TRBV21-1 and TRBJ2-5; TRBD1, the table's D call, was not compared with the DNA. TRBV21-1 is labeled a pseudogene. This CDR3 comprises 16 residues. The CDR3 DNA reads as TGTGCCAGCAGCCCGCGGACAGGAGACTCACAAGAGACCCAGTACTTC. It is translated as CASSPRTGDSQETQYF.

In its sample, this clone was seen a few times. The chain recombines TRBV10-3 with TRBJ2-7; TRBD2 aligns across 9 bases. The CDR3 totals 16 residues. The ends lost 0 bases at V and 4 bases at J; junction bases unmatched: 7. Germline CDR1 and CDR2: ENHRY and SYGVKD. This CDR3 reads CAISESGSGRQYEQYF. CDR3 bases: TGTGCCATCAGTGAGTCGGGGAGCGGGAGGCAATACGAGCAGTACTTC.

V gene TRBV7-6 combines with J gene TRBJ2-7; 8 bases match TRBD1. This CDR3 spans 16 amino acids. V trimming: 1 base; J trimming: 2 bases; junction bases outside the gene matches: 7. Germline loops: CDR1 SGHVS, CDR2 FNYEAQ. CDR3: CASSLDAGQGTYEQYF. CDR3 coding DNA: TGTGCCAGCAGCTTAGATGCAGGACAGGGAACCTACGAGCAGTACTTC.

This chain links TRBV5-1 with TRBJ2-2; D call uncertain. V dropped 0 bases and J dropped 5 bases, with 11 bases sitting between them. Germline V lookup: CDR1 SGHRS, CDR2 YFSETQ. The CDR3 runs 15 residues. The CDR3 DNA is TGCGCCAGCAGCTTGGTTCGTTCAGGAACCGGGGAGCTGTTTTTT. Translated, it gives CASSLVRSGTGELFF. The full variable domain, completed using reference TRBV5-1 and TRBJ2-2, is KAGVTQTPRYLIKTRGQQVTLSCSPISGHRSVSWYQQTPGQGLQFLFEYFSETQRNKGNFPGRFSGRQFSNSRSEMNVSTLELGDSALYLCASSLVRSGTGELFFGEGSRLTVL.

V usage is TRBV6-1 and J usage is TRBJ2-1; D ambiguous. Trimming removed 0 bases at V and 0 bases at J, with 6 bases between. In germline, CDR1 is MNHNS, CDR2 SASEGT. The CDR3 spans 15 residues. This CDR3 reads CASSEATGSYNEQFF. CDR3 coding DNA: TGTGCCAGCAGTGAAGCCACCGGCTCCTACAATGAGCAGTTCTTC.

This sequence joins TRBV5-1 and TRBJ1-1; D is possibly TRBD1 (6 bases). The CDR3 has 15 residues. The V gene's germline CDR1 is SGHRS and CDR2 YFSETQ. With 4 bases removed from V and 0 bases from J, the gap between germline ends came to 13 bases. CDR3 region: CASSPWDKLNTEAFF. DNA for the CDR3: TGCGCCAGCAGCCCCTGGGACAAATTGAACACTGAAGCTTTCTTT.

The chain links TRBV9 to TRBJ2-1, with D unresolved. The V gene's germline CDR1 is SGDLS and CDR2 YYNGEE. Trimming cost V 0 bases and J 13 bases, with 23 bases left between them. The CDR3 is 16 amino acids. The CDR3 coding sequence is TGTGCCAGCAGCGTAGATGGTTTAGCAGCCGTCGATGGCCAGTTCTTC. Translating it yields CASSVDGLAAVDGQFF.

Here the CDR3 DNA reads TGTGCCAGCAGTGAGACTAGCGCCTACAATGAGCAGTTCTTC. Encoded protein: CASSETSAYNEQFF. The chain links TRBV2 to TRBJ2-1, with TRBD2 matching 8 bases. Germline CDR1 and CDR2: SNHLY and FYNNEI. The V segment lost 3 bases and the J segment 2 bases; nucleotides outside the gene matches: 0. The CDR3 consists of 14 residues.

CDR3 nucleotide sequence: TGTGCCAGCAGCTTAGACGGTTATAATTCACCCCTCCACTTT. This gives the protein CASSLDGYNSPLHF. The rearrangement joins TRBV11-3 to TRBJ1-6; D ambiguous. Trimming took 0 bases from V and 4 from J, leaving 4 bases between them. Germline loops: CDR1 SGHNT, CDR2 YENEEA. CDR3 length: 14 amino acids.

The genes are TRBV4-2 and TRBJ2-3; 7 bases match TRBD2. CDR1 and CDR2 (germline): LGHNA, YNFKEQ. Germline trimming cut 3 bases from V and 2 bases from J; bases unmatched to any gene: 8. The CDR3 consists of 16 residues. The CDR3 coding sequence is TGTGCCAGCAGCCAGGCCCTAGCGGTACCCACAGATACGCAGTATTTT. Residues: CASSQALAVPTDTQYF.

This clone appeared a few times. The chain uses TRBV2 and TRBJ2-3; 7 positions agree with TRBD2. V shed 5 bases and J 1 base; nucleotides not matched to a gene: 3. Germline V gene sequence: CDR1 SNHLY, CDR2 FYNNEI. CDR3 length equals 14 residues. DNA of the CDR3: TGTGCCAGCAGTTTCCTAGCGGGCACAGATACGCAGTATTTT. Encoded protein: CASSFLAGTDTQYF.

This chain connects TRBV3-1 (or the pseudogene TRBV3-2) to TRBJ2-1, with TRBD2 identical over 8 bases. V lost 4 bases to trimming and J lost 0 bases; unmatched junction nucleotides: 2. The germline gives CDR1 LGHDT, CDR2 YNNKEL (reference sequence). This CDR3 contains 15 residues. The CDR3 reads CASSRSGSSYNEQFF. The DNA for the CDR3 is TGTGCCAGCAGCCGCAGCGGGAGCTCCTACAATGAGCAGTTCTTC.

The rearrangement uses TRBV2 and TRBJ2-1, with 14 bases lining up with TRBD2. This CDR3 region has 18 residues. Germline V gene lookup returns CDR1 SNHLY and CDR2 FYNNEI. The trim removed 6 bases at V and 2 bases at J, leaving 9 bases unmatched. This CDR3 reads CASSAGTSGSHPYNEQFF. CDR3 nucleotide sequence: TGTGCCAGCAGCGCCGGGACTAGCGGGAGCCATCCCTACAATGAGCAGTTCTTC. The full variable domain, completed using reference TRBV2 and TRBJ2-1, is EPEVTQTPSHQVTQMGQEVILRCVPISNHLYFYWYRQILGQKVEFLVSFYNNEISEKSEIFDDQFSVERPDGSNFTLKIRSTKLEDSAMYFCASSAGTSGSHPYNEQFFGPGTRLTVL.

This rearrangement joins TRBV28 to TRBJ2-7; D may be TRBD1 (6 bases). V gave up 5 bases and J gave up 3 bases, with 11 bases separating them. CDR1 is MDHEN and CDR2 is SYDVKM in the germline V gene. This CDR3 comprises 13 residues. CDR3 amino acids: CASSPGVLYEQYF. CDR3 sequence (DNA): TGTGCCAGCAGTCCAGGGGTCCTCTACGAGCAGTACTTC.

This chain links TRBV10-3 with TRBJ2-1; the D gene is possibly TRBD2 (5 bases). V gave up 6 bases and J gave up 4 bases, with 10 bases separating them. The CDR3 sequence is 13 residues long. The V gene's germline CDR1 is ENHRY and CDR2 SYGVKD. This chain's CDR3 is CAISSGKYNEQFF. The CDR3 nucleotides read TGTGCCATCAGCTCGGGGAAGTACAATGAGCAGTTCTTC.

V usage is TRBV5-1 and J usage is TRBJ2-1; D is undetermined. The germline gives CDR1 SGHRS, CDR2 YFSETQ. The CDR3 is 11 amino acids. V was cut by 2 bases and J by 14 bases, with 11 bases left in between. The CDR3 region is CASSLGGREFF. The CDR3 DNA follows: TGCGCCAGCAGCTTAGGCGGCCGGGAGTTCTTC. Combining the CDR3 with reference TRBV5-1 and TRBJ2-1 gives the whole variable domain KAGVTQTPRYLIKTRGQQVTLSCSPISGHRSVSWYQQTPGQGLQFLFEYFSETQRNKGNFPGRFSGRQFSNSRSEMNVSTLELGDSALYLCASSLGGREFFGPGTRLTVL.

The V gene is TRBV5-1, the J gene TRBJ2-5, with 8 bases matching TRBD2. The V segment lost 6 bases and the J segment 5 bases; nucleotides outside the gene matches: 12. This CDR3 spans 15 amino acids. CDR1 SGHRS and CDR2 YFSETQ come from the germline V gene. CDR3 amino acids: CASTASGSLTETQYF. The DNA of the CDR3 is TGCGCCAGCACCGCAAGCGGGAGCTTAACGGAGACCCAGTACTTC.

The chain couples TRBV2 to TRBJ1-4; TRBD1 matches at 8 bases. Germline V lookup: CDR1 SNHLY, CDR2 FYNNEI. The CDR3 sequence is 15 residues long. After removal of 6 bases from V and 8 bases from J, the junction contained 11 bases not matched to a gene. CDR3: CASRSDSGGGEKLFF. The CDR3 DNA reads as TGTGCCAGCAGGAGTGATTCAGGGGGCGGGGAAAAACTGTTTTTT.

DNA of the CDR3: TGTGCCAGCAGCCCGAGGGACAGTTTTACTAGCACAGATACGCAGTATTTT. Encoded protein: CASSPRDSFTSTDTQYF. The chain employs TRBV9 and TRBJ2-3; 7 bases map to TRBD1. CDR3 length: 17 amino acids. From germline, CDR1 is SGDLS and CDR2 YYNGEE. J gave up 0 bases and V 4 bases, and 11 bases lay outside the gene matches.

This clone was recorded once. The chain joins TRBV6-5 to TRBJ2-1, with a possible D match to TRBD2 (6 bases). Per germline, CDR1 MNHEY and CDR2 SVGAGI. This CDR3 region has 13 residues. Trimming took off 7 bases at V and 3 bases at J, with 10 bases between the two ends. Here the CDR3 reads CASKAGSYNEQFF. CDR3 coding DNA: TGTGCCAGCAAAGCCGGGAGCTACAATGAGCAGTTCTTC.

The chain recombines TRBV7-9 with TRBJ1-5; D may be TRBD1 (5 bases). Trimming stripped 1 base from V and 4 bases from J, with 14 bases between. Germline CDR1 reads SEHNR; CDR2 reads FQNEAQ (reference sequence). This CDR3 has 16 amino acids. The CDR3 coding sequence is TGTGCCAGCAGCTTAGGACAGCCACGAGGTAATCAGCCCCAGCATTTT. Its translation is CASSLGQPRGNQPQHF.

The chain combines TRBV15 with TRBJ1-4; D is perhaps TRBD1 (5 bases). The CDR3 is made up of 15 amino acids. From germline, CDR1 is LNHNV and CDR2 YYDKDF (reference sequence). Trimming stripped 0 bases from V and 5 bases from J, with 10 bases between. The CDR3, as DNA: TGTGCCACCAGCAGAGAATGGCAGGGAAATGAAAAACTGTTTTTT. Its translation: CATSREWQGNEKLFF.

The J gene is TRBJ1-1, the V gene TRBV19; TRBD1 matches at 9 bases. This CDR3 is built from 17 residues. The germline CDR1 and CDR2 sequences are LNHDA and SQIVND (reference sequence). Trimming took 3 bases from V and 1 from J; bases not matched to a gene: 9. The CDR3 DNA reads TGTGCCAGTAGTATTGACCGGGACAGGGTTGCGAACACTGAAGCTTTCTTT. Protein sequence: CASSIDRDRVANTEAFF.

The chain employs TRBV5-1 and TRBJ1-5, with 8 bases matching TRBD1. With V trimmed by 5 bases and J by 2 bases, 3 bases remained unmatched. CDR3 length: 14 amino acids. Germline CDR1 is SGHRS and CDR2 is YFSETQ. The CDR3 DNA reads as TGCGCCAGCAGTACGGGACAGGGCAATCAGCCCCAGCATTTT. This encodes CASSTGQGNQPQHF.

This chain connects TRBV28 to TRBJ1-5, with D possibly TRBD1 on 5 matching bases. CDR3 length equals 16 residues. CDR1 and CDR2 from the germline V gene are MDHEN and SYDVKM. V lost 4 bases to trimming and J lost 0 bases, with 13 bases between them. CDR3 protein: CASSSLGAPSNQPQHF. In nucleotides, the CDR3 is TGTGCCAGCAGTTCACTTGGGGCCCCTAGCAATCAGCCCCAGCATTTT.

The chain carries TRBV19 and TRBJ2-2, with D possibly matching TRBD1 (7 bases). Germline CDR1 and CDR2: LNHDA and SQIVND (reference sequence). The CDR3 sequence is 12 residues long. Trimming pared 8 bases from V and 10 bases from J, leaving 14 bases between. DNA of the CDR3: TGTGCCAGTCAGGGGGAGGCGGAGGAGCTGTTTTTT. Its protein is CASQGEAEELFF.

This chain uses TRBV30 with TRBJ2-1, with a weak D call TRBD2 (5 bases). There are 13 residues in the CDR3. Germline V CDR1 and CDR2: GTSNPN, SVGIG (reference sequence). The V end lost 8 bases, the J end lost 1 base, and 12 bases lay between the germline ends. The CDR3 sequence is CALEDLSYNEQFF. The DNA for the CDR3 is TGTGCCCTGGAGGACCTTTCCTACAATGAGCAGTTCTTC. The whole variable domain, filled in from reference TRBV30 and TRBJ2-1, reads SQTIHQWPATLVQPVGSPLSLECTVEGTSNPNLYWYRQAAGRGLQLLFYSVGIGQISSEVPQNLSASRPQDRQFILSSKKLLLSDSGFYLCALEDLSYNEQFFGPGTRLTVL.

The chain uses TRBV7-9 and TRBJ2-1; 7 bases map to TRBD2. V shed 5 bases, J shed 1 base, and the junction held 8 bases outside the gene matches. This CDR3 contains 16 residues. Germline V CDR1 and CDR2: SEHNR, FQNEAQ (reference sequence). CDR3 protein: CASSSSGTISYNEQFF. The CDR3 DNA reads TGTGCCAGCAGCAGCTCTGGGACTATTTCCTACAATGAGCAGTTCTTC.

CDR3 sequence: CASSFGGGEYF. As DNA, the CDR3 is TGTGCCAGCAGTTTTGGAGGTGGTGAGTACTTC. The V call is TRBV28, the J call TRBJ2-7; possible D gene TRBD2, 5 bases. The length of the CDR3 is 11 residues. The V gene lost 3 bases and the J gene lost 11 bases, with 11 bases spanning the gap. Germline CDR1 MDHEN, CDR2 SYDVKM.

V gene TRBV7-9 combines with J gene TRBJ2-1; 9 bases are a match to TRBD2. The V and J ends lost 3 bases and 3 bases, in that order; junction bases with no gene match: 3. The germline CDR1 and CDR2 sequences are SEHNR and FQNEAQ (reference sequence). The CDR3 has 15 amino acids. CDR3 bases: TGTGCCAGCAGCTTTGCGGGAGGGGACTACAATGAGCAGTTCTTC. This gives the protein CASSFAGGDYNEQFF. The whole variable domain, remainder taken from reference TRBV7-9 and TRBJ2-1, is DTGVSQNPRHKITKRGQNVTFRCDPISEHNRLYWYRQTLGQGPEFLTYFQNEAQLEKSRLLSDRFSAERPKGSFSTLEIQRTEQGDSAMYLCASSFAGGDYNEQFFGPGTRLTVL.